The T cell receptor (beta chain) described here comes from a study of T cell repertoires and HLA-DP antigens (dated by TCRdb to 2016 to 2019). Background on the whole study: An in vitro model of CD4+ T cell alloreactivity against allogeneic HLA-DP presented by transduced HeLa cells was used in the study. The three donors, two male and one female, ranged from the 18-to-29 to the 60-to-69 age band. One alloantigen differed from self by one peptide-binding groove amino acid, whereas the other differed by ten, modelling structurally similar versus dissimilar alloantigens. The average DNA input was about 220 ng for sorted CD137+CD4+ samples versus approximately 1,100 ng for pre-culture CD4+ samples.

What the authors observed across the whole study: The study was limited by having only a few donors, by relying on a non-physiological HeLa antigen-presenting system, and by using total CD4+ responder cells. Average cumulative frequency of clones undetected before culture was approximately 40% against one allele and 50.6% against the other. Separate analysis of naive and memory CD4+ repertoires was not performed. Sorted CD137+ cells showed similar clonality against both alloantigens (approximately 0.36), much higher than the clonality of pre-culture samples (roughly 0.04).

Points on this clone: What this receptor recognizes is not known. No much larger clone exists at a distance of one base, and base qualities are not known.

Taken from the germline V gene, the CDR1 and CDR2 loops are SGHVS and FQNEAQ. Here V drops 5 bases and J drops 6 bases, and the junction holds 5 bases not matched to any gene. Including the terminal cysteine and phenylalanine, the CDR3 comprises 14 residues. The entry retains the CDR3 DNA only, 42 bases that are in frame from base 1. Untouched CD4+ T cells were isolated from Ficoll-separated PBMC through negative selection with magnetic beads, and an average purity of approximately 98% was reached. Untouched CD4+ T cells were isolated from Ficoll-separated PBMC with magnetic beads, reaching around 98% purity with negligible CD8+ contamination. Donors were three healthy blood donors whose buffy coats supplied peripheral blood mononuclear cells. Each of the three donors was CMV seronegative. The DNeasy Blood & Tissue Kit was used for extraction of genomic DNA. Genomic DNA from sorted CD137+CD4+ cells and from pre-culture CD4+ baseline samples of each subject was subjected to TCRB sequencing.

The immunoSEQ multiplex PCR, with forward primers for 54 TRBV segments and reverse primers for 13 TRBJ segments, was used to amplify TCRB CDR3 regions. Pre-culture CD4+ samples were sequenced at deep resolution, targeting 200,000 T cell genomes. Sequencing of amplicons was performed on an Illumina HiSeq System, and 87 bp reads covering the CDR3 were generated. Processing in the source paper ran as follows. Reads were corrected for PCR and sequencing errors, and CDR3 regions were defined by alignment to IMGT reference sequences. Synthetic template pools were used to estimate the numbers of templates and unique rearrangements. Clonality was computed as 1 minus Pielou's evenness. The Daley-Smith estimator was used to estimate richness. Repertoire overlap was measured with Morisita's index. A clone counted as low-abundance if it appeared in cultured samples but went undetected in the pre-culture repertoire of the same donor. TCRdb re-hosts the immuneACCESS table, in-frame sequences only. Its copies lack some clones; in the studies checked, an unresolved V gene accounts for under half of them, and the cause for the rest is not known. Clone size and V and J calls were adopted from that table, with D and trimming inferred from the DNA. Recorded for this sample are over 60,000 clones; about 80% of them occurred a single time. The ten largest make up approximately 1.4% of the sample.

Specimen: CD4+ T cells from PBMCs. The V gene is TRBV7-8 and the J gene is TRBJ2-4, and 9 junction bases match TRBD1. The clonotype originates from a man aged 60 to 75 in good health and CMV-seronegative. Here is the DNA: TGTGCCAGCAGCACGCCGGGACAGGGAAACATTCAGTACTTC. It is translated as CASSTPGQGNIQYF.